This T cell receptor (beta chain) came from a study of monozygotic twins with cystic fibrosis. Study context: Libraries were built from three micrograms of fragmented DNA using approximately 16 PCR cycles. General observations from the study: Clonality was generally low (median approximately 0.0095), higher in the most severe patients. Co-twins had the most similar V usage for 13 of 16 pairs, J for 8. Monozygotic CF twins shared more identical nucleotide clonotypes than unrelated patients.

Germline loops: CDR1 ENHRY, CDR2 SYGVKD. Unmatched junction bases numbered 8, after V lost 6 bases and J lost 1 base. The CDR3 is 15 amino acids. As for this clone: The antigen remains undetermined.

Here immunoSEQ multiplex PCR was the method, and the copy in TCRdb shows in-frame clones only, minus some. This sample has roughly 14,000 clones, with roughly 98% found just once. The specimen sequenced was blood. The origin of this receptor is a girl aged 2-10 years with cystic fibrosis. This sequence joins TRBV10-3 and TRBJ2-7; 8 bases line up with TRBD2. The CDR3 reads CAIRKTSGLSYEQYF. CDR3 in DNA: TGTGCCATCAGAAAAACTAGCGGCCTGTCCTACGAGCAGTACTTC.